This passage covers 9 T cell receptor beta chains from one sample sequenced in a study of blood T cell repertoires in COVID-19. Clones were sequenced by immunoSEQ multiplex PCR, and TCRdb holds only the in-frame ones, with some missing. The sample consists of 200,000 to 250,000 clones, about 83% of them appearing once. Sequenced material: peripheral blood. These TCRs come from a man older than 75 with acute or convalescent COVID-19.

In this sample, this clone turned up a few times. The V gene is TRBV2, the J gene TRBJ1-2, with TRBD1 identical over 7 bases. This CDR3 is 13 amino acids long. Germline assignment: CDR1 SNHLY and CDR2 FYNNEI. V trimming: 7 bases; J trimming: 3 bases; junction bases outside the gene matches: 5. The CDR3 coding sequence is TGTGCCAGCATTGATGACAGGGACTATGGCTACACCTTC. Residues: CASIDDRDYGYTF.

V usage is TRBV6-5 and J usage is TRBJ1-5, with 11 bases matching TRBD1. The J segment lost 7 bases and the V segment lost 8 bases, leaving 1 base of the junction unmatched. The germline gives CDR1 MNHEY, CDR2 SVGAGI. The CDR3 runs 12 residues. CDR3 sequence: CASGQGAQPQHF. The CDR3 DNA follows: TGTGCCAGCGGACAGGGGGCCCAGCCCCAGCATTTT.

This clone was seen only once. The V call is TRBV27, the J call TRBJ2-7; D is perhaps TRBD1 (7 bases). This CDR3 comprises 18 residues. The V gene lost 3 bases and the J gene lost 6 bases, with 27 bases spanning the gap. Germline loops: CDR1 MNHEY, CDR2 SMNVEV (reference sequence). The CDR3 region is CASSFRSPAGQSLSEQYF. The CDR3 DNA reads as TGTGCCAGCAGTTTTAGGTCCCCCGCGGGACAGAGCCTTTCCGAGCAGTACTTC.

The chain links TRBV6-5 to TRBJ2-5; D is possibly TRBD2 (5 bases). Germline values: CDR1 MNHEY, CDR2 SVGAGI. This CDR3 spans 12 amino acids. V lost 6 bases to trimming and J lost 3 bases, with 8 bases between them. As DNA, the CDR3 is TGTGCCAGCAGAGACGGGAAAGAGACCCAGTACTTC. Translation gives CASRDGKETQYF.

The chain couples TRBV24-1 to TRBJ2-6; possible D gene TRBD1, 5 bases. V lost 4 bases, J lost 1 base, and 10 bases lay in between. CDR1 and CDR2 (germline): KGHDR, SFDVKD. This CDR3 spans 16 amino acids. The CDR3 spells CATSDPTVSGANVLTF. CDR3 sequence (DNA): TGTGCCACCAGTGACCCGACAGTATCTGGGGCCAACGTCCTGACTTTC.

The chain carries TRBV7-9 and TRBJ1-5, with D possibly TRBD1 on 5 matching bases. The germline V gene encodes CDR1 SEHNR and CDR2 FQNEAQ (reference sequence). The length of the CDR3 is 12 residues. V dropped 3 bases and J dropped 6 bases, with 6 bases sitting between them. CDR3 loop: CASSFDSQPQHF. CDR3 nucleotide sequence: TGTGCCAGCAGCTTTGACAGTCAGCCCCAGCATTTT.

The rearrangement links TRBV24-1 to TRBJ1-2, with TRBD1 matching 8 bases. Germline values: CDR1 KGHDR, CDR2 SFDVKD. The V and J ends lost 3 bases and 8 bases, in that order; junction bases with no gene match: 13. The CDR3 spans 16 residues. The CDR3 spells CATSDGGQGAWGGYTF. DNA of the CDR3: TGTGCCACCAGTGATGGAGGACAGGGAGCGTGGGGGGGCTACACCTTC.

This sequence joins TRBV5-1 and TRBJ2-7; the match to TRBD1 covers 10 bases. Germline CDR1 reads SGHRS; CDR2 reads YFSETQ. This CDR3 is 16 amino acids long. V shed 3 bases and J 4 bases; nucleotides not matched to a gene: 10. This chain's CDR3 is CASSYVPGQGTYEQYF. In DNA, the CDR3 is TGCGCCAGCAGCTACGTACCGGGACAGGGGACTTACGAGCAGTACTTC.

The CDR3 sequence is CASSVALVRDEQFF. The CDR3 bases are TGTGCCAGCAGCGTAGCACTAGTGCGTGATGAGCAGTTCTTC. This chain links TRBV9 with TRBJ2-1; a weak D match, TRBD2 (5 bases). V was pared by 0 bases and J by 8 bases, with 12 bases between. CDR1 and CDR2 from the germline V gene are SGDLS and YYNGEE. The CDR3 has 14 residues.